Listed here is a single TCR beta chain. This record comes from a study of blood T cell repertoires in COVID-19. Study summary: T cells, B-cell-depleted T cells, or PBMCs supplied cDNA or gDNA.

Libraries were prepared by immunoSEQ multiplex PCR; TCRdb keeps only in-frame clonotypes and omits some of them. The sample records fewer than 500,000 clones, around 89% being singletons. The CDR3 is 15 amino acids. Germline-derived CDR1 and CDR2 are SGHRS and YFSETQ. V lost 0 bases and J lost 8, with 18 bases in between. Sequenced: PBMCs or T cells enriched from blood (not recorded which). The receptor comes from a man aged 25-45 years who had recovered from COVID-19. V gene TRBV5-1 combines with J gene TRBJ2-7; D gene ambiguous. The CDR3 DNA reads as TGCGCCAGCAGCTTGGACAGCCCACCTCAGTCGCAGCAGTACTTC. Amino acids: CASSLDSPPQSQQYF.